This TCR beta chain emerged from a study of human T cells and chemical hapten exposure. This CDR3 spans 16 amino acids. V lost 2 bases to trimming and J lost 0 bases, with 11 bases between them. CDR1 SGHVS and CDR2 FQNEAQ come from the germline V gene. Time point denoted: patch test 1, 2 weeks after DPC sensitization. Treatment denoted: therapeutic diphenylcyclopropenone sensitization with weekly scalp DPC. This clonotype was recorded a few times. MiXCR was run by TCRdb on the RACE reads, yielding one entry per CDR3 protein. The sample shows around 110,000 distinct CDR3 sequences, roughly an eighth of them seen only once.

The rearrangement links TRBV7-8 to TRBJ1-5; D remains ambiguous. The clonotype originates from a woman aged 45-65 years with alopecia areata. Some clones in this sample may be carry-over from other donors' samples. The material was whole blood, obtained in connection with sensitization to the hapten diphenylcyclopropenone (DPC). The CDR3 DNA reads as TGTGCCAGCAGCTTAATCGGCAGGAGTAGCAATCAGCCCCAGCATTTT. It codes for CASSLIGRSSNQPQHF.